Below, one T cell receptor beta chain is given with its context. The sample originates from a study of blood T cell repertoires in COVID-19. The overall study: PBMCs, B-cell-depleted T cells, or T cells were the source of the cDNA or gDNA that made up the material.

The authors' processing: For nucleated cells, counts were estimated from reference gene primer amplification. Method: immunoSEQ multiplex PCR; TCRdb's copy keeps in-frame clones and lacks some. Clone size and V and J calls were adopted from that table, with D and trimming inferred from the DNA. The data show over 20,000 clones, approximately 92% seen once. Trimming took off 0 bases at V and 9 bases at J, with 15 bases between the two ends. CDR1 is MGHRA and CDR2 is YSYEKL in the germline V gene. This CDR3 is built from 15 residues. V is TRBV4-1 and J is TRBJ2-1, with D possibly TRBD2 on 5 matching bases. Material for sequencing was peripheral blood. This clonotype was obtained from a human donor in a cohort sampled during active COVID-19. Here the CDR3 reads CASSQDEYPGGEQFF. The CDR3 region has the DNA TGCGCCAGCAGCCAAGATGAATACCCAGGAGGTGAGCAGTTCTTC.